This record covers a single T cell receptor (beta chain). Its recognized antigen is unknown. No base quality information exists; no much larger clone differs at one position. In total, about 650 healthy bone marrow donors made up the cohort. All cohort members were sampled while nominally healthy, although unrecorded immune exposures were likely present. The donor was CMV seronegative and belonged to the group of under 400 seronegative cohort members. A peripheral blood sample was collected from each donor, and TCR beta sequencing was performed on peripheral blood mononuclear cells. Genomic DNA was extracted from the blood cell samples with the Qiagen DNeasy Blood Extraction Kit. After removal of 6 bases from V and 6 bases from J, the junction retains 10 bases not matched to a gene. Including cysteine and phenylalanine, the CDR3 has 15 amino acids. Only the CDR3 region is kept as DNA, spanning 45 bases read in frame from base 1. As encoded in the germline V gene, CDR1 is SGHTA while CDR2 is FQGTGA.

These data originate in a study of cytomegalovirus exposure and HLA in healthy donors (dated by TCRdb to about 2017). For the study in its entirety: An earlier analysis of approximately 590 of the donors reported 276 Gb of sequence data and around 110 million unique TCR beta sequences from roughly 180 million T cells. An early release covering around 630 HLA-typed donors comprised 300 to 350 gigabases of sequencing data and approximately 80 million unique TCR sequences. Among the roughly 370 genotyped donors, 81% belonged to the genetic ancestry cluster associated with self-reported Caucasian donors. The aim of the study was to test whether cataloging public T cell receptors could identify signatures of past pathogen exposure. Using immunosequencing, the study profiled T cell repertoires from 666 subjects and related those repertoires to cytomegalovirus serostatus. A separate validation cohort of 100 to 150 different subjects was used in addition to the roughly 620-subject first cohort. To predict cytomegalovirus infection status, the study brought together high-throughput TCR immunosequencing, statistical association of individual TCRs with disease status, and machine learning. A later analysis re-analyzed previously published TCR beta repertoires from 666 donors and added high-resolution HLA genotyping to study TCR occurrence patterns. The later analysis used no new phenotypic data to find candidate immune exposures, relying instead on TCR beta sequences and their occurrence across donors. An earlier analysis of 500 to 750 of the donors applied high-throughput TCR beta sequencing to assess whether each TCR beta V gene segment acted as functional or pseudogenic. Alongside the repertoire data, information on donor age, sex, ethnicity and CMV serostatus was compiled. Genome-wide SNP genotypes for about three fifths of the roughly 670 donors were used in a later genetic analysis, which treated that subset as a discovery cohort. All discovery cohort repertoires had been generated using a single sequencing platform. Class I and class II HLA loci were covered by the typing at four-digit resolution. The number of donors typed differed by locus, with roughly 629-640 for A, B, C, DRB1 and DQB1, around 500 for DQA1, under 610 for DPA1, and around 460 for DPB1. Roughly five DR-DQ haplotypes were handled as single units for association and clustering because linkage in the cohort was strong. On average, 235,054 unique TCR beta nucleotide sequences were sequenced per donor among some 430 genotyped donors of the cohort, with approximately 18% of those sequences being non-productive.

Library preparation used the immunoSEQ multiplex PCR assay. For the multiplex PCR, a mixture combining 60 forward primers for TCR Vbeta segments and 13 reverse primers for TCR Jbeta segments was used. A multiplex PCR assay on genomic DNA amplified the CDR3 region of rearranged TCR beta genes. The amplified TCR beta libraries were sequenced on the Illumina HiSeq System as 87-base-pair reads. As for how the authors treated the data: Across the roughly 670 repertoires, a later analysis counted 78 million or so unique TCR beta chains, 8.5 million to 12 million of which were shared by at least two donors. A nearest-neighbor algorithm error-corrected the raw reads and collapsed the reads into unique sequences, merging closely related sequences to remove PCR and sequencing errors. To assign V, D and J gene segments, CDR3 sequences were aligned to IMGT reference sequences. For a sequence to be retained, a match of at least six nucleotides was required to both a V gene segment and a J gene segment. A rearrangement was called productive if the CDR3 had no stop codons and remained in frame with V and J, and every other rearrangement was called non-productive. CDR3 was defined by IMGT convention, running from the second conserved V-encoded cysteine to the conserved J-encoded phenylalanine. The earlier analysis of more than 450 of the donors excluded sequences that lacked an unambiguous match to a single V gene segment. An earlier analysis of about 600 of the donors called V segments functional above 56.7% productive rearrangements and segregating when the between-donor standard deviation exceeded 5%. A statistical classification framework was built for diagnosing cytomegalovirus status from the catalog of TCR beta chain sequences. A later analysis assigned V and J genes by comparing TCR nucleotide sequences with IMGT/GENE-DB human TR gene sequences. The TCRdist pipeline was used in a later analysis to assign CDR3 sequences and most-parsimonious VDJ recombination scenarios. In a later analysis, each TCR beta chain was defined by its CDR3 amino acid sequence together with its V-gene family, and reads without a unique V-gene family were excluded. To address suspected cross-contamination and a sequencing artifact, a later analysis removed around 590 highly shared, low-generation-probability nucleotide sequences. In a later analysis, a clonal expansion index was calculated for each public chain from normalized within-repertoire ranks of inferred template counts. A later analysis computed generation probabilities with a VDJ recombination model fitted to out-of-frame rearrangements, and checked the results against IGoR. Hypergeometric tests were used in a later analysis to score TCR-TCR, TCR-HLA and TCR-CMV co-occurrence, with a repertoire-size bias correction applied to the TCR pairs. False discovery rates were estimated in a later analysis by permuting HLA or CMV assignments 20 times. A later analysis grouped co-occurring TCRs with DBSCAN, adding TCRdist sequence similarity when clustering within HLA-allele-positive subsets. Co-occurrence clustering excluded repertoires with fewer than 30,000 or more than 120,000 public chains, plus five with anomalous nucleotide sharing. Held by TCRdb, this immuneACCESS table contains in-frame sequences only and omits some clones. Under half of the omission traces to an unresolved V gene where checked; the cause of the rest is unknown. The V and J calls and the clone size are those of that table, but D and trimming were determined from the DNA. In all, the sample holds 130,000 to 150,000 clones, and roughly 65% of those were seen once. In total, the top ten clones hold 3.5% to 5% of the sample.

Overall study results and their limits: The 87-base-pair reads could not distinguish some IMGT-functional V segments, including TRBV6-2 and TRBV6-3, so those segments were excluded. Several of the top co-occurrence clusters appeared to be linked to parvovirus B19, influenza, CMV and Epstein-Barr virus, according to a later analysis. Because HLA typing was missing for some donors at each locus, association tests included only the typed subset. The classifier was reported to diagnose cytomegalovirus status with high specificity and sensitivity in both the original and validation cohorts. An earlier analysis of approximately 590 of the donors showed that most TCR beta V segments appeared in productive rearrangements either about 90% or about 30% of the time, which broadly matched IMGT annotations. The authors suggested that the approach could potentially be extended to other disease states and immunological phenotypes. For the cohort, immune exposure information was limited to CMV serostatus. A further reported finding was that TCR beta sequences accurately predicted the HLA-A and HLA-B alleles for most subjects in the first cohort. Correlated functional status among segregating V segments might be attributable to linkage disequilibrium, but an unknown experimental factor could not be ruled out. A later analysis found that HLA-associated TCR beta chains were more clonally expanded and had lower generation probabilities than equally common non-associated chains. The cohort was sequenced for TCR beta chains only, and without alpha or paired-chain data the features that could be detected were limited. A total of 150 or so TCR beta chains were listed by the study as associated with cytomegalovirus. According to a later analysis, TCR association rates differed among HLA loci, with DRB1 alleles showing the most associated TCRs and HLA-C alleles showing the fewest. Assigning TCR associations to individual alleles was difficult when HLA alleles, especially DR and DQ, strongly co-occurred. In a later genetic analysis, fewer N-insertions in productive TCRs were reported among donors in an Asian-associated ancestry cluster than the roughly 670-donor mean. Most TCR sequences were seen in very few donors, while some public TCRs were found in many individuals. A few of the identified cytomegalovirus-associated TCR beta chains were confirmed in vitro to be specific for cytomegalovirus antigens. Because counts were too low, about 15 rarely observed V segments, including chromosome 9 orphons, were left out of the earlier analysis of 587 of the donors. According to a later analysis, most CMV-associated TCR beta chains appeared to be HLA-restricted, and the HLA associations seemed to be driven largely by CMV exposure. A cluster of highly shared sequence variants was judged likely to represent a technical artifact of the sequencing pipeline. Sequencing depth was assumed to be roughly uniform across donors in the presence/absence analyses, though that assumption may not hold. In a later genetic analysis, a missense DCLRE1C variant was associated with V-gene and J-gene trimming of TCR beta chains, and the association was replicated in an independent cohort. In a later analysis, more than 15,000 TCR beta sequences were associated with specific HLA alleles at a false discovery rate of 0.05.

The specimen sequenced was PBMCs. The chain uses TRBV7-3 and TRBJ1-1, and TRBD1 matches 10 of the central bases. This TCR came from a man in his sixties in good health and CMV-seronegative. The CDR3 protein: CASSLGETGGSEAFF. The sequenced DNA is TGTGCCAGCAGTTTGGGGGAGACAGGGGGCTCTGAAGCTTTCTTT.